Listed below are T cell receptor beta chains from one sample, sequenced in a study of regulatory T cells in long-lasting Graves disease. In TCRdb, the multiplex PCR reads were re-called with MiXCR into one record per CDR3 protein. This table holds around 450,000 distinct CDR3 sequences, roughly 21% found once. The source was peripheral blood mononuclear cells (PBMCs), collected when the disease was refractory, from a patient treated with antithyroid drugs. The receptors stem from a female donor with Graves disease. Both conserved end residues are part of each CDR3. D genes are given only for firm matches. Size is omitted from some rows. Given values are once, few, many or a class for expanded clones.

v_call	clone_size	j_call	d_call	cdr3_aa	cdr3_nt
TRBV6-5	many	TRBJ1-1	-	CASSYRQTNTEAFF	TGTGCCAGCAGTTACCGGCAGACGAACACTGAAGCTTTCTTT
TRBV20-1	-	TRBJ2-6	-	CSARTDPPGANVLTF	TGCAGTGCTAGGACTGACCCGCCTGGGGCCAACGTCCTGACTTTC
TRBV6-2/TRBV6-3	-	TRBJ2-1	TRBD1	CASSYSIRGTENNEQFF	TGTGCCAGCAGTTACTCGATTCGAGGGACAGAGAACAATGAGCAGTTCTTC
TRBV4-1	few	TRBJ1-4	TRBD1	CASSQLTGSREKLFF	TGCGCCAGCAGCCAACTGACAGGGTCTCGGGAAAAACTGTTTTTT
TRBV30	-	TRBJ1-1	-	CAWSYQGNTEAFF	TGTGCCTGGAGTTACCAGGGGAACACTGAAGCTTTCTTT
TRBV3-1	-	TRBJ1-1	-	CASSQPTGNTEAFF	TGTGCCAGCAGCCAGCCAACCGGGAACACTGAAGCTTTCTTT
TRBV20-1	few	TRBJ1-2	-	CSAPWVRGYGYTF	TGCAGTGCCCCCTGGGTCCGCGGCTATGGCTACACCTTC
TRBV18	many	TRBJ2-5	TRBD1	CASSLGQYQETQYF	TGTGCCAGCTCACTGGGACAGTACCAAGAGACCCAGTACTTC
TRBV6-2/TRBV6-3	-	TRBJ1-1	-	CASSSNPGEGPLNTEAFF	TGTGCCAGCAGTTCGAACCCGGGGGAAGGCCCTTTGAACACTGAAGCTTTCTTT
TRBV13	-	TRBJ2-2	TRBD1	CASRGQGARTGELFF	TGTGCCAGCAGGGGACAGGGGGCGCGAACCGGGGAGCTGTTTTTT
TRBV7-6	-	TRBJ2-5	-	CASSFRDTWPETQYF	TGTGCCAGCAGCTTCCGGGACACTTGGCCGGAGACCCAGTACTTC
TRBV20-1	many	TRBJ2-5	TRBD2	CSARSPGGEETQYF	TGCAGTGCTAGGTCCCCGGGGGGTGAAGAGACCCAGTACTTC
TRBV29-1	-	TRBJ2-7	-	CSVVGGTLPYEQYF	TGCAGCGTTGTAGGAGGGACCCTGCCCTACGAGCAGTACTTC
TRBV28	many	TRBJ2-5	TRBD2	CASSSSSGWGEETQYF	TGTGCCAGCAGCTCCTCTAGCGGGTGGGGAGAAGAGACCCAGTACTTC
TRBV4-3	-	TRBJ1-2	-	CASSQESKFNYGYTF	TGCGCCAGCAGCCAAGAATCTAAGTTCAACTATGGCTACACCTTC
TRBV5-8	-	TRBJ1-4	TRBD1	CASSPGTVTTNEKLFF	TGTGCCAGCAGCCCCGGGACAGTGACAACTAATGAAAAACTGTTTTTT
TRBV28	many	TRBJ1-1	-	CASSLAAREVTTEAFF	TGTGCCAGCAGTTTAGCGGCAAGGGAGGTGACCACTGAAGCTTTCTTT
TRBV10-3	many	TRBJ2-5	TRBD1	CAINRGPEETQYF	TGTGCCATCAACAGGGGGCCAGAAGAGACCCAGTACTTC
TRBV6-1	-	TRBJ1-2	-	CASSQGGAGPLANYGYTF	TGTGCCAGCAGCCAGGGCGGAGCAGGCCCATTAGCTAACTATGGCTACACCTTC
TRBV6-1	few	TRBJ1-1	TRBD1	CASSSLGTDNTEAFF	TGTGCCAGCAGTAGCCTCGGGACAGACAACACTGAAGCTTTCTTT
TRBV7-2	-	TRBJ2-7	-	CASSPAAYTSSYEQYF	TGTGCCAGCAGCCCAGCAGCCTACACCTCCTCCTACGAGCAGTACTTC
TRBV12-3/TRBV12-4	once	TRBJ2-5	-	CASSPWGPGAVRETQYF	TGTGCCAGCAGCCCCTGGGGCCCGGGGGCAGTTCGGGAGACCCAGTACTTC
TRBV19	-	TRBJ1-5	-	CASSMAERSNQPQHF	TGTGCCAGTAGTATGGCAGAGCGAAGCAATCAGCCCCAGCATTTT
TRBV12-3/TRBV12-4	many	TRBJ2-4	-	CASSLNPRLAKNIQYF	TGTGCCAGCAGTTTAAACCCCCGGCTGGCCAAAAACATTCAGTACTTC
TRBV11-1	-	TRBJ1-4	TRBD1	CASSKRTGGEKLFF	TGTGCCAGCAGCAAACGGACAGGGGGTGAAAAACTGTTTTTT
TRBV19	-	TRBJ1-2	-	CASSRQFYGYTF	TGTGCCAGCTCGCGTCAGTTCTATGGCTACACCTTC
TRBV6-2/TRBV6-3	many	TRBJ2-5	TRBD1	CASRLDRAQETQYF	TGTGCCAGCAGACTCGACAGGGCGCAAGAGACCCAGTACTTC
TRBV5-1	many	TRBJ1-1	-	CASRSDHTEAFF	TGCGCCAGCAGAAGTGATCACACTGAAGCTTTCTTT
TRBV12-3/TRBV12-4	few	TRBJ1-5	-	CASRPQGTVQPQHF	TGTGCCAGCAGGCCACAGGGTACGGTTCAGCCCCAGCATTTT
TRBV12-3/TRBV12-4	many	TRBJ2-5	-	CASSLNQETQYF	TGTGCCAGCAGCTTAAACCAAGAGACCCAGTACTTC
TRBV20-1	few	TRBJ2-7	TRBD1	CSARSDRGLGYEQYF	TGCAGTGCTAGATCGGACAGGGGGCTTGGGTACGAGCAGTACTTC
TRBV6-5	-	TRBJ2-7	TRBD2	CASSYPPEKRERGTVSYEQYF	TGTGCCAGCAGTTACCCCCCTGAGAAGCGGGAGAGGGGGACCGTTTCCTACGAGCAGTACTTC
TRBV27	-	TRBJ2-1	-	CASSLKGLYNEQFF	TGTGCCAGCAGTTTAAAAGGGCTTTACAATGAGCAGTTCTTC